A selection of T cell receptor beta chains follows, all from one sample in a study of molecular identifiers for immune sequencing clone quantification. TCRdb ran MiXCR on the PCR reads and lists one entry per CDR3 protein. The repertoire holds under 85,000 distinct CDR3 sequences, with around 17% as singletons. The sample consisted of naive CD8+ T cells from blood, with Jurkat cell RNA spiked in. The receptors shown here come from a human donor in good health. Some libraries in this study had Jurkat cell RNA spiked in. The CDR3 runs from the conserved cysteine through the conserved F or W. A D gene is named only where the DNA matches it firmly. Some rows mark clone size as missing; the rest say once, few, many or name a class of expanded clone.

TRBJ1-6,.,TRBV24-1,.,CATTGRRGPRKNSPPHF,TGTGCCACCACCGGTAGACGGGGCCCCCGCAAAAATTCACCCCCCCACTTT
TRBJ2-1,.,TRBV27,.,CASSLSSGSGIYNEQFF,TGTGCCAGCAGTTTATCGAGTGGGTCAGGTATCTACAATGAGCAGTTCTTC
TRBJ2-5,TRBD2,TRBV6-2/TRBV6-3,few,CASSYKRENRETQYF,TGTGCCAGCAGTTACAAGCGGGAGAATCGGGAGACCCAGTACTTC
TRBJ2-7,.,TRBV6-1,many,CAIQSKGQTPYEQYF,TGTGCCATCCAAAGTAAAGGGCAGACACCCTACGAGCAGTACTTC
TRBJ2-7,TRBD1,TRBV7-9,few,CASSFSGTVSSYEQYF,TGTGCCAGCAGCTTCTCCGGGACAGTGAGCTCCTACGAGCAGTACTTC
TRBJ1-5,.,TRBV28,many,CASSSPEGILSNQPQHF,TGTGCCAGCAGTTCCCCAGAGGGGATTTTAAGCAATCAGCCCCAGCATTTT
TRBJ2-3,.,TRBV7-9,many,CASSPPRGYSTDTQYF,TGTGCCAGCAGCCCCCCCCGGGGGTATAGCACAGATACGCAGTATTTT
TRBJ2-1,.,TRBV7-6,.,CASRESGSSYSEQFF,TGTGCCAGCAGGGAATCCGGGTCTTCATACAGTGAGCAGTTCTTC
TRBJ2-2,TRBD2,TRBV27,few,CASSSSGRLWELFF,TGTGCCAGCAGTTCTAGCGGGAGGCTGTGGGAGCTGTTTTTT
TRBJ2-3,.,TRBV7-8,many,CASSLFPRDTQYF,TGTGCCAGCAGCTTATTTCCGAGAGATACGCAGTATTTT
TRBJ2-2,TRBD1,TRBV30,.,CAWINGTENANTGELFF,TGTGCCTGGATAAACGGGACAGAGAACGCGAACACCGGGGAGCTGTTTTTT
TRBJ1-2,TRBD1,TRBV12-3/TRBV12-4,.,CASTVTGVYYGYTF,TGTGCCAGCACTGTCACAGGGGTCTACTATGGCTACACCTTC
TRBJ2-7,TRBD1,TRBV9,many,CASSGRDSSYEQYF,TGTGCCAGCAGCGGACGGGACAGCTCCTACGAGCAGTACTTC
TRBJ2-7,.,TRBV18,many,CASSPKDSSYEQYF,TGTGCCAGCTCACCCAAGGACAGCTCCTACGAGCAGTACTTC
TRBJ1-1,.,TRBV29-1,many,CSVEGGWTEAFF,TGCAGCGTTGAAGGGGGGTGGACTGAAGCTTTCTTT
TRBJ2-7,.,TRBV12-5,many,CASGLEGSGAEQYF,TGTGCTAGTGGTTTGGAGGGGTCTGGTGCCGAGCAGTACTTC
TRBJ2-7,TRBD2,TRBV12-3/TRBV12-4,many,CASSPFASGGYEQYF,TGTGCCAGCAGCCCCTTTGCTAGCGGGGGTTACGAGCAGTACTTC
TRBJ2-3,TRBD2,TRBV5-1,many,CASSIRLAGDVDTQYF,TGCGCCAGCAGCATACGACTAGCGGGAGATGTGGATACGCAGTATTTT
TRBJ2-7,TRBD2,TRBV11-2,many,CASSLGSSGNYEQYF,TGTGCCAGCAGCTTGGGGTCTAGCGGAAACTACGAGCAGTACTTC
TRBJ1-1,.,TRBV29-1,few,CTYIGYSSTEAFF,TGCACCTACATCGGGTACTCCTCGACTGAAGCTTTCTTT